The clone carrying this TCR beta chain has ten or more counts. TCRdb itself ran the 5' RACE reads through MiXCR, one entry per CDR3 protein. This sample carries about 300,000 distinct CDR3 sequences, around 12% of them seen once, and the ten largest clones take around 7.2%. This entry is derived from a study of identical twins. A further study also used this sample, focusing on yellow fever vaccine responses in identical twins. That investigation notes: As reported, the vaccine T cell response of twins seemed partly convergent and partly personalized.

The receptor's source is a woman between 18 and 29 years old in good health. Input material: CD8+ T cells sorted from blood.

The CDR3 loop reads CSATPLREPGETQYF. Here the CDR3 DNA reads TGCAGTGCTACCCCCCTGCGGGAGCCGGGGGAGACCCAGTACTTC. This chain uses TRBV20-1 with TRBJ2-5; 7 positions agree with TRBD2. Germline assignment: CDR1 DFQATT and CDR2 SNEGSKA (reference sequence). Losses at the gene ends were 4 bases for V and 5 bases for J; bases not matched to a gene: 13. The CDR3 runs 15 residues.